Presented here are 7 T cell receptor beta chains from one specimen sequenced in a study of shared clonotypes between healthy human individuals. Some clones are missing from TCRdb's copy, which holds only in-frame ones; the method was immunoSEQ multiplex PCR. The data hold some 2,000,000 clones, with 95% observed a single time. Material: naive CD4+ T cells sorted from blood. Subset specified: CD45RA+ positively selected. These receptors originate from a man aged 18 to 30 in good health.

Points on this clone: This same CDR3 is encoded by further DNA sequences in the sample. The V gene is TRBV9, the J gene TRBJ2-3, with a weak D call TRBD2 (6 bases). Trimming removed 0 bases at V and 4 bases at J, with 9 bases between. This CDR3 has 14 residues. Per germline, CDR1 SGDLS and CDR2 YYNGEE. The CDR3, as DNA: TGTGCCAGCAGCGTAGCCGGGGGACCAGATACGCAGTATTTT. The encoded protein is CASSVAGGPDTQYF. The full variable domain, completed using reference TRBV9 and TRBJ2-3, is DSGVTQTPKHLITATGQRVTLRCSPRSGDLSVYWYQQSLDQGLQFLIQYYNGEERAKGNILERFSAQQFPDLHSELNLSSLELGDSALYFCASSVAGGPDTQYFGPGTRLTVL.

The chain has TRBV19 and TRBJ1-5; D is ambiguous. CDR3 size: 13 residues. Germline CDR1 and CDR2: LNHDA and SQIVND (reference sequence). Trimming shortened V by 9 bases and J by 5 bases, and 14 bases separated the two germline ends. CDR3 DNA: TGTGCCAGCAGCAGGAACAGTGATCAGCCCCAGCATTTT. Translating it yields CASSRNSDQPQHF.

This rearrangement joins TRBV5-6 to TRBJ2-1, with 9 bases fitting TRBD2. V was clipped by 3 bases and J by 1 base; unmatched bases: 8. The CDR3 runs to 17 residues. CDR1 is SGHDT and CDR2 is YYEEEE in the germline V gene. The CDR3 region has the DNA TGTGCCAGCAGCTCCCGGACTAGCGCGAATTCCTACAATGAGCAGTTCTTC. Its protein is CASSSRTSANSYNEQFF.

This clone was observed once. The chain couples TRBV5-4 to TRBJ2-7, with 9 positions matching TRBD2. The CDR3 has 16 residues. Germline CDR1 is SGHNT and CDR2 is YYREEE (reference sequence). Unmatched junction bases numbered 8, after V lost 4 bases and J lost 0 bases. CDR3 nucleotides: TGTGCCAGCAGCACGGCTAGCGGGGTTTTCTCCTACGAGCAGTACTTC. Protein: CASSTASGVFSYEQYF.

As to this clone: Within the sample, other DNA sequences also encode this same CDR3. V gene TRBV2 combines with J gene TRBJ1-5; D unresolved. CDR3 length: 14 amino acids. Germline CDR1 is SNHLY and CDR2 is FYNNEI. Trimming left V 1 base short and J 4 bases short, with 8 bases between. CDR3 nucleotides: TGTGCCAGCAGTGAAGGGGGTCGGAATCAGCCCCAGCATTTT. It codes for CASSEGGRNQPQHF.

For this clone: The same CDR3 also results from other DNA sequences found in this sample. The chain employs TRBV7-2 and TRBJ2-3; 9 bases map to TRBD2. The trim removed 6 bases at V and 3 bases at J, leaving 4 bases unmatched. CDR1 and CDR2 from the germline V gene are SGHTA and FQGNSA. The CDR3 spans 14 residues. The CDR3 nucleotides are TGTGCCAGCAGGCATAGCGGGAGTACAGATACGCAGTATTTT. As protein: CASRHSGSTDTQYF. Combining the CDR3 with reference TRBV7-2 and TRBJ2-3 gives the whole variable domain GAGVSQSPSNKVTEKGKDVELRCDPISGHTALYWYRQSLGQGLEFLIYFQGNSAPDKSGLPSDRFSAERTGGSVSTLTIQRTQQEDSAVYLCASRHSGSTDTQYFGPGTRLTVL.

The sample holds one count of this clone. The V call is TRBV5-4, the J call TRBJ1-6, with 8 bases fitting TRBD1. In germline, CDR1 is SGHNT, CDR2 YYREEE (reference sequence). The CDR3 has 14 amino acids. J lost 9 bases, V lost 2 bases, and 4 bases had no gene match. Written as DNA, the CDR3 is TGTGCCAGCAGCTTAAACAGGGGGAGTTCACCCCTCCACTTT. This encodes CASSLNRGSSPLHF. Variable domain in full (rest from reference TRBV5-4 and TRBJ1-6): ETGVTQSPTHLIKTRGQQVTLRCSSQSGHNTVSWYQQALGQGPQFIFQYYREEENGRGNFPPRFSGLQFPNYSSELNVNALELDDSALYLCASSLNRGSSPLHFGNGTRLTVT.